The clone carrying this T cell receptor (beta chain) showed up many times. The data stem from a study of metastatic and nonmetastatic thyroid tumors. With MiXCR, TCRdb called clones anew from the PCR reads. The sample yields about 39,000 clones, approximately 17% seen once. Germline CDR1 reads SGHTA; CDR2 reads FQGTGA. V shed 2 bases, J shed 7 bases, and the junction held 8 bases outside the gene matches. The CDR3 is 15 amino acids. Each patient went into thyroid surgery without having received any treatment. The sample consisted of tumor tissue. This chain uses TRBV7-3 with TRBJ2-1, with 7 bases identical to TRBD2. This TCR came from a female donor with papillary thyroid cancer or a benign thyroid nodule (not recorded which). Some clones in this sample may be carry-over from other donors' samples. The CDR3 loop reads CASSLGTTSFNEQFF. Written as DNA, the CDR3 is TGTGCCAGCAGCTTAGGGACTACTTCCTTTAATGAGCAGTTCTTC.